The rows below give T cell receptor beta chains drawn from one sample of a study of blood T cells in healthy people across ages. MiXCR, applied by TCRdb to the 5' RACE reads, yields one record per CDR3 protein. The data contain around 1,500,000 distinct CDR3 sequences, 28% of them singletons. Sequencing used blood. Receptor source: a woman aged 25 to 39 in good health. Each CDR3 is given with its conserved first and last residue. Each record gives: J gene, D gene, clone size, V gene, CDR3 protein, CDR3 DNA. A D gene is named only where the DNA matches it firmly. The listing skips clone size in some rows; elsewhere it reads once, few, many or a size class.

TRBJ2-5	-	-	TRBV9	CASSVSEQETQYF	TGTGCCAGCAGCGTTTCAGAGCAAGAGACCCAGTACTTC
TRBJ1-2	TRBD1	-	TRBV4-1	CASSQVPRAGQNYGYTF	TGCGCCAGCAGCCAAGTTCCTAGAGCGGGACAGAACTATGGCTACACCTTC
TRBJ1-6	TRBD1	-	TRBV7-9	CTSSPGTGLSPLHF	TGTACCAGCAGCCCCGGGACAGGGCTCTCACCCCTCCACTTT
TRBJ2-1	TRBD2	few	TRBV12-5	CASGLDLAGVNNEQFF	TGTGCTAGTGGTTTGGACCTGGCGGGAGTTAACAATGAGCAGTTCTTC
TRBJ2-3	-	many	TRBV18	CASSQDSKDTQYF	TGTGCCAGCTCACAGGACAGCAAAGATACGCAGTATTTT
TRBJ1-1	TRBD1	few	TRBV6-1	CASRLTGGLNTEAFF	TGTGCCAGCAGACTGACAGGGGGTTTGAACACTGAAGCTTTCTTT
TRBJ2-3	-	-	TRBV7-9	CASSSQGWTDTQYF	TGTGCCAGCAGCTCACAGGGATGGACAGATACGCAGTATTTT
TRBJ1-1	-	-	TRBV7-2	CASSLNSANTEAFF	TGCGCCAGCAGCTTAAACAGTGCGAACACTGAAGCTTTCTTT
TRBJ2-5	-	-	TRBV10-1	CASRESPRGETQYF	TGCGCCAGCAGGGAGTCGCCCCGGGGAGAGACCCAGTACTTC
TRBJ2-7	-	many	TRBV29-1	CSVDAQENYEQYF	TGCAGCGTTGACGCCCAGGAAAACTACGAGCAGTACTTC
TRBJ2-6	-	many	TRBV9	CASTVDGNSGANVLTF	TGTGCCAGCACCGTCGACGGAAACTCTGGGGCCAACGTCCTGACTTTC
TRBJ2-3	-	-	TRBV7-2	CASSFPSVTSTDTQYF	TGTGCCAGCAGCTTTCCCAGCGTTACTAGCACAGATACGCAGTATTTT
TRBJ2-6	TRBD1	many	TRBV27	CASSLRGGANVLTF	TGTGCCAGCAGCCTCAGGGGGGGGGCCAACGTCCTGACTTTC
TRBJ2-2	TRBD1	-	TRBV4-3	CANSLGLQGLGTGELFF	TGCGCCAACAGCCTGGGATTACAGGGGCTTGGAACCGGGGAGCTGTTTTTT
TRBJ2-7	-	-	TRBV7-6	CASSFGRVGYEQYF	TGTGCCAGCAGCTTCGGCAGGGTAGGCTACGAGCAGTACTTC
TRBJ1-5	-	few	TRBV2	CAAGQGLNQPQHF	TGTGCAGCGGGGCAGGGATTGAATCAGCCCCAGCATTTT
TRBJ2-4	TRBD1	-	TRBV10-2	CASSELDRTTDRQYF	TGCGCCAGCAGTGAGCTGGACAGGACCACAGATAGGCAGTACTTC
TRBJ2-7	-	few	TRBV10-1	CANKFNEQYF	TGCGCCAACAAGTTCAACGAGCAGTACTTC
TRBJ1-5	-	-	TRBV29-1	CSRRLINSDQPQHF	TGCAGCCGAAGACTTATTAATAGCGATCAGCCCCAGCATTTT
TRBJ1-2	-	few	TRBV12-3/TRBV12-4	CASSSGVPYGYTF	TGTGCCAGCAGTTCAGGGGTGCCCTATGGCTACACCTTC
TRBJ1-4	-	few	TRBV7-9	CASTTTDPTGVNEKLFF	TGTGCCAGCACCACGACCGACCCGACAGGTGTTAATGAAAAACTGTTTTTT
TRBJ2-1	-	-	TRBV18	CASSPRGNYNEQFF	TGTGCCAGCTCACCACGCGGAAACTACAATGAGCAGTTCTTC
TRBJ1-3	-	-	TRBV12-3/TRBV12-4	CASRAGAISGNTIYF	TGTGCCAGCAGGGCGGGGGCAATCTCTGGAAACACCATATATTTT
TRBJ1-5	-	-	TRBV4-1	CASSQGVYSNQPQHF	TGCGCCAGCAGCCAGGGGGTTTATAGCAATCAGCCCCAGCATTTT
TRBJ2-1	TRBD2	-	TRBV6-6	CASSGPRAGGYNEQFF	TGTGCCAGCAGTGGCCCCAGGGCGGGGGGGTACAATGAGCAGTTCTTC
TRBJ2-7	-	few	TRBV14	CASSQDRFPPEQYF	TGTGCCAGCAGCCAAGACCGATTTCCTCCCGAGCAGTACTTC
TRBJ2-1	TRBD1	-	TRBV5-1	CASSPGQAHNEQFF	TGCGCCAGCAGTCCCGGACAGGCCCACAATGAGCAGTTCTTC
TRBJ2-7	-	many	TRBV20-1	CSARGVGTYEQYF	TGCAGTGCTAGAGGCGTTGGGACCTACGAGCAGTACTTC
TRBJ1-4	-	few	TRBV20-1	CSARARGPDEKLFF	TGCAGTGCTAGAGCGAGGGGACCGGATGAAAAACTGTTTTTT
TRBJ1-6	TRBD1	many	TRBV6-6	CASSPRGQNYNSPLHF	TGTGCCAGCAGTCCCAGGGGGCAGAACTATAATTCACCCCTCCACTTT
TRBJ2-1	-	-	TRBV3-1	CASSQESQGIIPYEQFF	TGTGCCAGCAGCCAAGAATCGCAGGGAATTATTCCCTACGAGCAGTTCTTC
TRBJ2-7	-	few	TRBV10-3	CAISVSTSCDEQYF	TGTGCCATCAGTGTCTCCACCTCCTGTGACGAGCAGTACTTC
TRBJ2-4	-	many	TRBV20-1	CSASAMAKNIQYF	TGCAGTGCTAGTGCGATGGCCAAAAACATTCAGTACTTC
TRBJ2-1	-	few	TRBV12-3/TRBV12-4	CASRDRGTYNEQFF	TGTGCCAGCCGGGACCGGGGGACCTACAATGAGCAGTTCTTC
TRBJ1-2	-	-	TRBV20-1	CSAGGTPGLGGYTF	TGCAGTGCTGGGGGGACTCCCGGCTTGGGCGGCTACACCTTC
TRBJ1-5	-	-	TRBV21-1	CASSKGTVTGQRTLSNQPQHF	TGTGCCAGCAGCAAAGGGACAGTCACGGGACAGCGGACCCTTAGCAATCAGCCCCAGCATTTT
TRBJ2-1	TRBD2	-	TRBV11-2	CASSTPGTSGMGGWTYNEQFF	TGTGCCAGCAGCACCCCGGGGACTAGCGGGATGGGTGGGTGGACCTACAATGAGCAGTTCTTC
TRBJ2-5	TRBD2	-	TRBV12-3/TRBV12-4	CASSSPSGRQATQYF	TGTGCCAGCAGTTCCCCAAGCGGGAGGCAAGCGACCCAGTACTTC
TRBJ2-4	TRBD2	-	TRBV4-2	CASSQGPGGTRNIQYF	TGTGCCAGCAGCCAGGGCCCCGGGGGGACGCGAAACATTCAGTACTTC
TRBJ1-4	TRBD1	-	TRBV28	CASSLTGNDEKLFF	TGTGCCAGCAGCCTGACAGGGAACGATGAAAAACTGTTTTTT
TRBJ2-3	-	-	TRBV12-3/TRBV12-4	CASSPASVRTDAQYF	TGTGCCAGCAGCCCCGCTAGCGTGCGCACAGATGCGCAGTATTTT
TRBJ1-1	-	-	TRBV5-1	CASSSRIWGTEAFF	TGCGCCAGCTCAAGCCGAATTTGGGGCACTGAAGCTTTCTTT
TRBJ2-1	TRBD2	few	TRBV15	CATSRGIGGRGNEQFF	TGTGCCACCAGCAGAGGAATCGGCGGGAGAGGAAATGAGCAGTTCTTC
TRBJ2-1	-	-	TRBV6-6	CASSYNGGLTNAQFF	TGTGCCAGCAGTTACAACGGAGGACTGACAAATGCGCAGTTCTTC
TRBJ1-1	-	-	TRBV4-1	CASSQVAPNTEAFF	TGCGCCAGCAGCCAAGTTGCACCGAACACTGAAGCTTTCTTT
TRBJ2-3	-	many	TRBV7-9	CASSPGVATDTQYF	TGTGCCAGCAGCCCGGGAGTAGCCACAGATACGCAGTATTTT
TRBJ2-1	-	many	TRBV6-5	CASRAGVRSEQFF	TGTGCCAGCAGGGCAGGGGTGAGGTCTGAGCAGTTCTTC
TRBJ2-5	-	-	TRBV6-2/TRBV6-3	CASSYLVPQETQYF	TGTGCCAGCAGTTACCTAGTTCCCCAAGAGACCCAGTACTTC
TRBJ1-1	-	-	TRBV9	CASSIAPLDTEAFF	TGTGCCAGCAGCATAGCCCCCCTGGACACTGAAGCTTTCTTT
TRBJ2-3	TRBD1	few	TRBV4-2	CASSRETDRNEDTQYF	TGTGCCAGCAGCCGGGAAACGGACAGGAATGAAGATACGCAGTATTTT